This record looks at one T cell receptor (beta chain) sequence and its context. Trimming stripped 3 bases from V and 4 bases from J, with 15 bases between. The CDR3 is made up of 14 amino acids. Germline-derived CDR1 and CDR2 are DFQATT and SNEGSKA (reference sequence). About 0.45 to 1 ug RNA was reverse transcribed with random hexamers. Amplification of TCR beta CDR3 used immunoSEQ multiplex PCR across 54 Vbeta and 13 Jbeta. TCRdb reprocessed the immunoSEQ multiplex PCR reads via MiXCR and lists one record per CDR3 protein. The profile shows over 100,000 distinct CDR3 sequences, about 96% of them singletons. The control group consisted of healthy donors matched for age and sex. The CD8+ and CD4+ T cells were negatively isolated, with the TEMRA cells enriched by FACS. This sample is drawn from a study of CD8 T cells in Susac syndrome.

This receptor was identified in a human donor in good health. The J gene is TRBJ1-2, the V gene TRBV20-1; D is unclear. The sequencing sample was made of CD4+ T cells from PBMCs. The CDR3 reads CSASPRGLIYGYTF. CDR3 sequence (DNA): TGCAGTGCTAGTCCCCGGGGTTTAATCTATGGCTACACCTTC.